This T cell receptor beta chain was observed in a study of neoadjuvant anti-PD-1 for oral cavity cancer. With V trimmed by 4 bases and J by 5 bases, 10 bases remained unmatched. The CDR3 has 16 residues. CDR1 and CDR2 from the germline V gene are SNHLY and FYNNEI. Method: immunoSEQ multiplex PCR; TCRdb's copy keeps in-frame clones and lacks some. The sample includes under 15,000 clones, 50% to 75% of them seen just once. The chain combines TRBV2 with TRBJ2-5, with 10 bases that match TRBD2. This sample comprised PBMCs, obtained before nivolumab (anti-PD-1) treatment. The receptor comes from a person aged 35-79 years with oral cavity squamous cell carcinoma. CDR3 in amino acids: CASSVRVAGGGETQYF. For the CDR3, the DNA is TGTGCCAGCAGTGTTCGGGTAGCGGGAGGCGGGGAGACCCAGTACTTC.